These 7 T cell receptor beta chains were all obtained from the same sample, sequenced in a study of OX40 agonist ivuxolimab in advanced cancers. Libraries were constructed by the immunoSEQ multiplex PCR assay. The immuneACCESS repertoire file appears here via TCRdb, limited to in-frame rearrangements. These files lack a portion of the clones; in checked studies, under half of the deficit traces to unresolved V genes, and the cause of the others is not known. The sample yields about 64,000 clones; approximately 90% were counted once. Around 0.65% of the sample rests with the top ten. Sequencing used CD4+ or CD8+ T cells sorted from blood, obtained in a trial of the OX40 agonist ivuxolimab. These TCRs come from an adult with an advanced solid tumor such as melanoma, head and neck, liver or kidney cancer.

The chain couples TRBV19 to TRBJ2-5, with 11 bases aligning to TRBD1. The germline V gene has CDR1 LNHDA and CDR2 SQIVND (reference sequence). The CDR3 has 14 residues. Germline trimming cut 5 bases from V and 5 bases from J; bases unmatched to any gene: 4. The CDR3 sequence: CASSGQGAGETQYF. In nucleotides, the CDR3 is TGTGCCAGTAGTGGACAGGGGGCAGGGGAGACCCAGTACTTC.

The chain combines TRBV18 with TRBJ2-7, with D possibly being TRBD2 (7 bases). The CDR3 is 14 residues long. The germline V gene encodes CDR1 KGHSH and CDR2 LQKENI. The V end was cut by 3 bases, the J end by 6 bases, with 15 bases between. CDR3 nucleotides: TGTGCCAGCTCACCTGCCCCGGGGGGCGGCGAGCAGTACTTC. Amino acid sequence: CASSPAPGGGEQYF.

The sample holds one count of this clone. The CDR3 nucleotides are TGTGCCTGGAGTGAGGGACAGATAGCCAATGAGCAGTTCTTC. Encoded protein: CAWSEGQIANEQFF. The chain is built from TRBV30 and TRBJ2-1; 7 bases are a match to TRBD1. Germline trimming cut 1 base from V and 6 bases from J; bases unmatched to any gene: 6. The CDR3 has 14 amino acids. Germline CDR1 is GTSNPN and CDR2 is SVGIG (reference sequence).

DNA for the CDR3: TGTGCCAGCAGCTTACTTGGAGATACGCAGTATTTT. It is translated as CASSLLGDTQYF. V usage is TRBV7-9 and J usage is TRBJ2-3; D gene unclear. This CDR3 spans 12 amino acids. The V end was cut by 2 bases, the J end by 5 bases, with 5 bases between. Germline assignment: CDR1 SEHNR and CDR2 FQNEAQ (reference sequence).

This chain uses TRBV6-1 with TRBJ2-1, with 10 bases identical to TRBD2. V gave up 8 bases and J gave up 8 bases; unmatched junction bases: 6. Looked up from germline, CDR1 is MNHNS and CDR2 is SASEGT. This CDR3 region has 13 residues. CDR3 nucleotide sequence: TGTGCCAGCCGGACTAGCGGTATGCATGAGCAGTTCTTC. Its protein is CASRTSGMHEQFF.

This rearrangement joins TRBV5-1 to TRBJ2-7; D remains unclear. There are 13 residues in the CDR3. V lost 7 bases, J lost 2 bases, and 13 bases lay in between. From germline, CDR1 is SGHRS and CDR2 YFSETQ. DNA of the CDR3: TGCGCCAGCGCCTTGGCCTTCACCTACGAGCAGTACTTC. Encoded protein: CASALAFTYEQYF.

The chain joins TRBV5-8 to TRBJ1-5; D is unresolved. CDR3 length equals 16 residues. The V gene lost 4 bases and the J gene lost 0 bases, with 14 bases spanning the gap. Germline values: CDR1 SGHTS, CDR2 YDEGEE. Here the CDR3 DNA reads TGTGCCAGCAGCCGCGTGAGAATCCTTAGCAATCAGCCCCAGCATTTT. The encoded protein is CASSRVRILSNQPQHF. Based on the CDR3 plus reference TRBV5-8 and TRBJ1-5, the full variable domain is EAGVTQSPTHLIKTRGQQATLRCSPISGHTSVYWYQQALGLGLQFLLWYDEGEERNRGNFPPRFSGRQFPNYSSELNVNALELEDSALYLCASSRVRILSNQPQHFGDGTRLSIL.